The rows below give T cell receptor beta chains drawn from one sample of a study of T cell changes during pregnancy in multiple sclerosis. Only in-frame clones appear in the TCRdb table, and some are missing; sequencing was by immunoSEQ multiplex PCR. The table shows 70,000 or so clones, with around 92% occurring only once. The input for sequencing was peripheral blood, taken in the third trimester of pregnancy. Every receptor here comes from a female donor in good health, enrolled as a control in a pregnancy study. CDR3s include the opening cysteine and the closing phenylalanine or tryptophan. The D gene is left open where the match is weak. The size of a clone is reported for some rows only, either as once, few or many, or as a class for expanded clones.

17	TRBV7-2	TRBJ2-2	TRBD2	NA	CASSLAGGTKPGGELFF	TGTGCCAGCAGCTTAGCAGGTGGGACTAAGCCGGGCGGGGAGCTGTTTTTT
13	TRBV29-1	TRBJ1-5	TRBD1	NA	CSVATGSVQPQHF	TGCAGCGTTGCGACAGGGTCTGTGCAGCCCCAGCATTTT
12	TRBV30	TRBJ1-1	NA	NA	CAWSTGDTEAFF	TGTGCCTGGAGTACGGGAGACACTGAAGCTTTCTTT
17	TRBV4-1	TRBJ1-4	NA	NA	CASSQAQGLATNEKLFF	TGCGCCAGCAGCCAAGCCCAGGGCCTTGCAACTAATGAAAAACTGTTTTTT
12	TRBV18	TRBJ1-3	NA	once	CASSPLGNTIYF	TGTGCCAGCTCACCCCTTGGAAACACCATATATTTT
11	TRBV30	TRBJ2-5	NA	NA	CAWSLEETQYF	TGTGCCTGGAGTCTAGAAGAGACCCAGTACTTC
15	TRBV7-8	TRBJ2-7	TRBD2	NA	CASSLGSSGFYEQYF	TGTGCCAGCAGCTTAGGTTCTAGCGGCTTCTACGAGCAGTACTTC
15	TRBV4-1	TRBJ2-1	TRBD1	NA	CASSQGRGPYNEQFF	TGCGCCAGCAGCCAAGGTAGGGGGCCCTACAATGAGCAGTTCTTC
12	TRBV6-1	TRBJ1-1	NA	NA	CASRDSSLQAFF	TGTGCCAGCAGGGACAGTTCCTTGCAAGCTTTCTTT
19	TRBV7-2	TRBJ1-4	TRBD1	NA	CASSHPGTGGGRVHEKLFF	TGTGCCAGCAGCCACCCCGGGACAGGGGGCGGGAGGGTTCATGAAAAACTGTTTTTT
14	TRBV30	TRBJ1-1	NA	few	CAWRRSPLNTEAFF	TGTGCCTGGAGGCGCTCTCCATTGAACACTGAAGCTTTCTTT
14	TRBV28	TRBJ2-7	TRBD1	NA	CASTSGQGVYEQYF	TGTGCCAGCACCTCGGGACAGGGGGTTTACGAGCAGTACTTC
15	TRBV29-1	TRBJ2-3	TRBD2	NA	CSVDGTSGSTDTQYF	TGCAGCGTTGATGGGACTAGCGGTAGCACAGATACGCAGTATTTT
16	TRBV19	TRBJ2-3	TRBD2	NA	CASTDGLAGGADTQYF	TGTGCCAGTACCGATGGACTAGCGGGAGGGGCAGATACGCAGTATTTT
13	TRBV6-6	TRBJ2-7	NA	NA	CASKTSGTYEQYF	TGTGCCAGCAAGACTAGTGGGACCTACGAGCAGTACTTC
13	TRBV29-1	TRBJ2-1	NA	NA	CSATWDNQAEQFF	TGCAGCGCGACCTGGGACAATCAGGCGGAGCAGTTCTTC
16	TRBV28	TRBJ2-1	TRBD2	NA	CASRETAGGQGNEQFF	TGTGCCAGCAGAGAGACGGCGGGAGGGCAAGGCAATGAGCAGTTCTTC
13	TRBV7-9	TRBJ2-1	TRBD2	NA	CASSLPIAGEQFF	TGTGCCAGCAGCCTACCGATAGCGGGTGAGCAGTTCTTC
17	TRBV28	TRBJ2-7	TRBD2	NA	CASSPAASGGALYEQYF	TGTGCCAGCAGCCCCGCGGCTAGCGGGGGGGCCCTCTACGAGCAGTACTTC
14	TRBV28	TRBJ2-7	NA	NA	CASNPNGPSYEQYF	TGTGCCAGCAACCCAAATGGCCCCTCCTACGAGCAGTACTTC
16	TRBV18	TRBJ2-1	TRBD2	NA	CASRPVTSGRGYEQFF	TGTGCCAGCCGTCCGGTGACTAGCGGGAGGGGGTATGAGCAGTTCTTC
17	TRBV27	TRBJ2-7	TRBD1	NA	CASSSLAWDRGYYEQYF	TGTGCCAGCAGCTCACTCGCGTGGGACAGGGGGTACTACGAGCAGTACTTC
14	TRBV19	TRBJ2-7	NA	NA	CASSIRDRLDEQYF	TGTGCCAGTAGTATAAGAGACAGGCTGGACGAGCAGTACTTC
14	TRBV28	TRBJ2-4	NA	NA	CASSALGGGNIQYF	TGTGCCAGCAGTGCCCTGGGGGGAGGAAACATTCAGTACTTC
15	TRBV4-1	TRBJ2-7	TRBD1	NA	CASSPQRGQGLEQYF	TGCGCCAGCAGCCCACAACGGGGACAGGGGCTCGAGCAGTACTTC
16	TRBV6-1	TRBJ2-5	TRBD2	NA	CASSEIWSSGQETQYF	TGTGCCAGCAGTGAAATATGGTCTAGCGGACAAGAGACCCAGTACTTC
14	TRBV7-9	TRBJ2-5	NA	NA	CASSLRRGGETQYF	TGTGCCAGCAGCTTACGACGGGGAGGCGAGACCCAGTACTTC
16	TRBV11-3	TRBJ2-2	TRBD2	NA	CASSSPRGGYTGELFF	TGTGCCAGCAGCTCGCCCCGGGGGGGTTACACCGGGGAGCTGTTTTTT
14	TRBV19	TRBJ2-2	NA	NA	CASTPLREAGELFF	TGTGCCAGTACCCCCCTCCGGGAAGCCGGGGAGCTGTTTTTT
14	TRBV27	TRBJ2-1	TRBD1	NA	CASSFMDRGHEQFF	TGTGCCAGCAGTTTTATGGACAGGGGGCATGAGCAGTTCTTC
13	TRBV27	TRBJ2-7	NA	NA	CASSSSSKDEQYF	TGTGCCAGCAGTTCTAGCAGCAAAGACGAGCAGTACTTC
15	TRBV27	TRBJ2-5	TRBD2	NA	CASSDRGGLQETQYF	TGTGCCAGCAGTGATCGGGGGGGCCTCCAAGAGACCCAGTACTTC
15	TRBV7-9	TRBJ1-1	NA	NA	CASSLAGGLNTEAFF	TGTGCCAGCAGCTTAGCCGGGGGGCTGAACACTGAAGCTTTCTTT
13	TRBV6-6	TRBJ1-3	NA	NA	CASSTSSGNTIYF	TGTGCCAGCAGTACCAGCTCTGGAAACACCATATATTTT
14	TRBV7-9	TRBJ1-1	TRBD1	NA	CAGGGSIGTGEAFF	TGTGCCGGGGGGGGATCTATCGGGACAGGTGAAGCTTTCTTT
13	TRBV10-2	TRBJ1-1	NA	NA	CAIASGSFTEAFF	TGCGCCATAGCGAGTGGGTCTTTCACTGAAGCTTTCTTT
17	TRBV30	TRBJ2-1	NA	NA	CAWSATWVTFAGNEQFF	TGTGCCTGGAGTGCAACTTGGGTGACTTTTGCGGGGAATGAGCAGTTCTTC
15	TRBV19	TRBJ2-1	NA	NA	CASSISRMTYNEQFF	TGTGCCAGTAGTATATCGAGAATGACCTACAATGAGCAGTTCTTC
14	TRBV28	TRBJ1-4	NA	NA	CASMSVGRGEKLFF	TGTGCCAGCATGTCGGTAGGGAGGGGGGAAAAACTGTTTTTT
18	TRBV27	TRBJ2-2	NA	NA	CASSLLGLGGIDTGELFF	TGTGCCAGCAGTTTATTGGGCCTTGGAGGGATCGACACCGGGGAGCTGTTTTTT